This T cell receptor (beta chain) was profiled in a study of T cell responses to AZD1222 COVID-19 vaccine. Study-level results: The donor group comprised mostly white British people and more females; the analysis possibly underestimated clonal diversity. Just a handful of AZD1222 recipients tested seropositive at baseline. It was only after the peak T cell response that any repertoires were sampled. With two AZD1222 doses given, Spike-specific TCR breadth and depth both rose.

The table came from immunoSEQ multiplex PCR; TCRdb's copy has only in-frame clones and leaves some out. The sample holds 120,000 to 150,000 clones, 75% to 95% seen once. Worth noting for this clone: The antigen remains unidentified.

Trimming took 1 base from V and 0 from J, leaving 11 bases between them. The CDR3 runs 15 residues. Germline V gene sequence: CDR1 SGHNT, CDR2 YYREEE (reference sequence). The sequence was collected from an adult in good health. This rearrangement joins TRBV5-4 to TRBJ2-7; no clear D gene. The specimen comprised peripheral blood, sampled on day 0 of MenACWY control vaccination. CDR3 amino acids: CASSLNPSDSYEQYF. In DNA, the CDR3 is TGTGCCAGCAGCTTGAACCCGTCGGACTCCTACGAGCAGTACTTC.